This TCR beta chain comes out of a study of long-term antiretroviral therapy in people with HIV. Study-level points and caveats: In HIV, the repertoires covered a tighter span of CDR3 lengths than in controls. Specimens of blood were obtained during 2004 to 2017, possibly under older ART regimens.

Every donor had one or more pre-ART and two or more post-ART PBMC samples. This was the immunoSEQ v3.0 assay at survey level. Clones were read by immunoSEQ multiplex PCR, and TCRdb kept only the in-frame ones, dropping some. The table lists almost 30,000 clones, 70% to 90% of them singletons. In regard to this clone: Its target is unknown.

This CDR3 spans 15 amino acids. Germline CDR1 is LNHNV and CDR2 is YYDKDF (reference sequence). Trimming removed 2 bases at V and 2 bases at J, with 9 bases between. This chain connects TRBV15 to TRBJ2-2; weak D call: TRBD1 (5 bases). The source material was unsorted PBMCs, sampled 3.2 years before starting antiretroviral therapy. This TCR was recovered from a man aged 50-60 years with HIV. The CDR3 DNA reads TGTGCCACCAGCAGACAGGGTGTAAACACCGGGGAGCTGTTTTTT. Encoded protein: CATSRQGVNTGELFF.